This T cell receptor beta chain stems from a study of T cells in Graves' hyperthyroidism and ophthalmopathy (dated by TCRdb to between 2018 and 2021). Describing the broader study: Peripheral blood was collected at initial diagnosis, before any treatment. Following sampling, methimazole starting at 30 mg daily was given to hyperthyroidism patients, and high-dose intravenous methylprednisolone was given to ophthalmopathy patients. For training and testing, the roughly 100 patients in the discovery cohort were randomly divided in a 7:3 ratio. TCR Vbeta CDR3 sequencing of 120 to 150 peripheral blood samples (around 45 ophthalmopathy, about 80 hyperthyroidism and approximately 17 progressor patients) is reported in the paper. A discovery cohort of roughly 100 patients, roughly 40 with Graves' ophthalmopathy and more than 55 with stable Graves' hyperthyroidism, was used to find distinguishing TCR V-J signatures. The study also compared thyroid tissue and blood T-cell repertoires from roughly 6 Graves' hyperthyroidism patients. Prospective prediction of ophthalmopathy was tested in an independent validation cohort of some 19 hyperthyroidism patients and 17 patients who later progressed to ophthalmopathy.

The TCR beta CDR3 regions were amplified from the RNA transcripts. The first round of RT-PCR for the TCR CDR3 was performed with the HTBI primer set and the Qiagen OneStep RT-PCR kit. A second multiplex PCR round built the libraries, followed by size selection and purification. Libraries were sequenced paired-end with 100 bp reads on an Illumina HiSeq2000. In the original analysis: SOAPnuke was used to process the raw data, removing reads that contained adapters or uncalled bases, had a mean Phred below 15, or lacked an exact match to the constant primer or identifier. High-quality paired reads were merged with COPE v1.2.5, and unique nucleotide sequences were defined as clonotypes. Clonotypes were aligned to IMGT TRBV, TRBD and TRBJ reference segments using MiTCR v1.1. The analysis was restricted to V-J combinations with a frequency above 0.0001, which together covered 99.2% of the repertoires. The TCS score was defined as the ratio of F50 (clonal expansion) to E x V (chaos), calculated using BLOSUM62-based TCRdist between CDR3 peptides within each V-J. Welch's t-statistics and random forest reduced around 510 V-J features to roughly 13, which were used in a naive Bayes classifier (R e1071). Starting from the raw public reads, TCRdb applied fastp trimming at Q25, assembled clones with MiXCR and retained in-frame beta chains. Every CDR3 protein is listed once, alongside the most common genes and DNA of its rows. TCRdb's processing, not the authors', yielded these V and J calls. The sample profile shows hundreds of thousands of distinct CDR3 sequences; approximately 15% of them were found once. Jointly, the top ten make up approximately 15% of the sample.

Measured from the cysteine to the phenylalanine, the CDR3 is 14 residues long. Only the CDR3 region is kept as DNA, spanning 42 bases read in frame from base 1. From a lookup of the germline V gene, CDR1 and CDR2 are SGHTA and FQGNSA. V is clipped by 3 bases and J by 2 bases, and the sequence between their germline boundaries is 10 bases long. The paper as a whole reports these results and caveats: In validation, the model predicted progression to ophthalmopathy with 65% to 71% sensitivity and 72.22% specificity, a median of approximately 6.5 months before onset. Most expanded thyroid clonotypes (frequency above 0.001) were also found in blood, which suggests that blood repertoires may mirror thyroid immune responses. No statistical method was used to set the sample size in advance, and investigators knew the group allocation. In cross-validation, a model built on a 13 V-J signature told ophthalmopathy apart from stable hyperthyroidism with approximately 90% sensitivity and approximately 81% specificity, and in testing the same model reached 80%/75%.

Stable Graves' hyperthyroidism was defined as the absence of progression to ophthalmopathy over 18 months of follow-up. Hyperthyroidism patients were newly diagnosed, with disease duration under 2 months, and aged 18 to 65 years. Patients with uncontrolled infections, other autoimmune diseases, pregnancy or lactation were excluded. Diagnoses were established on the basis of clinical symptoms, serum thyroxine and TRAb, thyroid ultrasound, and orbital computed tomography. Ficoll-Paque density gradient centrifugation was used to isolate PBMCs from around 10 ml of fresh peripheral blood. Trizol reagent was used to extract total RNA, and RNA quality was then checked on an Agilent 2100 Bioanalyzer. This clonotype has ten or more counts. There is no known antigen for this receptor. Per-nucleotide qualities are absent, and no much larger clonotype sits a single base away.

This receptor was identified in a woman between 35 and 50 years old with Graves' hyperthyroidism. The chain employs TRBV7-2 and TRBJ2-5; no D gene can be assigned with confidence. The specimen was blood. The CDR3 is CASSLRSGQETQYF. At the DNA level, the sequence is TGTGCCAGCAGCTTGAGGTCCGGGCAAGAGACCCAGTACTTC. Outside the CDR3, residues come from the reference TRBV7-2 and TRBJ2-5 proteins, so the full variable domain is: GAGVSQSPSNKVTEKGKDVELRCDPISGHTALYWYRQSLGQGLEFLIYFQGNSAPDKSGLPSDRFSAERTGGSVSTLTIQRTQQEDSAVYLCASSLRSGQETQYFGPGTRLLVL.